This passage covers 14 T cell receptor beta chains from one sample sequenced in a study of shared clonotypes between healthy human individuals. This table comes from immunoSEQ multiplex PCR, and its TCRdb copy is limited to in-frame clones, with some not included. The data contain 1,400,000 or so clones, around 98.5% of them seen just once; the ten biggest clones take up roughly 0.36%. The sequenced sample consisted of naive CD4+ T cells sorted from blood. As to subset: CD45RA+ positively selected. The receptor set was obtained from a man younger than 40 in good health.

The chain carries TRBV6-1 and TRBJ1-2, with TRBD1 matching over 10 bases. The germline V gene encodes CDR1 MNHNS and CDR2 SASEGT. The CDR3 totals 14 residues. V shed 7 bases and J 3 bases; nucleotides not matched to a gene: 5. The CDR3 spells CASTDRGRDYGYTF. The CDR3 bases are TGTGCCAGCACCGACAGGGGGCGCGACTATGGCTACACCTTC.

The chain carries TRBV10-2 and TRBJ2-1, with 7 positions matching TRBD2. Trimming at V came to 5 bases and at J to 8 bases, leaving 3 bases not matched to a gene. Germline-derived CDR1 and CDR2 are WSHSY and SAAADI. CDR3 size: 12 residues. The CDR3 DNA sequence: TGCGCCAGCAGTCCAACTAGCGATGAGCAGTTCTTC. Translated: CASSPTSDEQFF.

The chain uses TRBV28 and TRBJ1-1; D is possibly TRBD1 (5 bases). Germline-derived CDR1 and CDR2 are MDHEN and SYDVKM. V was clipped by 8 bases and J by 5 bases, with 18 bases between them. This CDR3 contains 14 residues. The CDR3 sequence: CASLGVRGITEAFF. The CDR3 DNA follows: TGTGCCAGCCTAGGGGTGAGGGGTATAACTGAAGCTTTCTTT.

The rearrangement links TRBV19 to TRBJ2-1, with TRBD2 matching 9 bases. There are 17 residues in the CDR3. Per the germline V gene, CDR1 is LNHDA and CDR2 is SQIVND (reference sequence). V lost 5 bases, J lost 3 bases, and 11 bases stayed unmatched. The CDR3 spells CASSFNLAGIGYNEQFF. In nucleotides, the CDR3 is TGTGCCAGTAGTTTCAACCTAGCGGGAATCGGCTACAATGAGCAGTTCTTC.

This chain connects TRBV14 to TRBJ2-7; unclear D gene. This CDR3 spans 15 amino acids. Germline CDR1 is SGHDN and CDR2 is FVKESK. Trimming removed 2 bases at V and 2 bases at J, with 13 bases between. The CDR3 region is CASSQKRSITYEQYF. The CDR3 coding sequence is TGTGCCAGCAGCCAAAAAAGGAGTATTACCTACGAGCAGTACTTC.

The gene calls are TRBV5-4 and TRBJ2-7, with a possible D match to TRBD1 (6 bases). CDR1 is SGHNT, CDR2 YYREEE, per germline (reference sequence). Deletions cut 4 bases from V and 0 bases from J, with 11 bases between. The CDR3 length is 14 residues. The chain's CDR3 is CASSPGQSSYEQYF. In nucleotides, the CDR3 is TGTGCCAGCAGCCCAGGACAGAGCTCCTACGAGCAGTACTTC.

This rearrangement joins TRBV28 to TRBJ1-5, with TRBD1 as a possible D gene (6 bases). CDR1 MDHEN and CDR2 SYDVKM come from the germline V gene. This CDR3 is built from 14 residues. The V gene lost 4 bases and the J gene lost 4 bases, with 11 bases spanning the gap. The chain's CDR3 is CASSWAGANQPQHF. CDR3 nucleotide sequence: TGTGCCAGCAGTTGGGCGGGGGCGAATCAGCCCCAGCATTTT. Together with reference TRBV28 and TRBJ1-5, the CDR3 gives the full variable domain: DVKVTQSSRYLVKRTGEKVFLECVQDMDHENMFWYRQDPGLGLRLIYFSYDVKMKEKGDIPEGYSVSREKKERFSLILESASTNQTSMYLCASSWAGANQPQHFGDGTRLSIL.

The chain combines TRBV5-4 with TRBJ1-4; possible D gene TRBD1, 6 bases. V lost 5 bases, J lost 5 bases, and 16 bases lay in between. This CDR3 has 15 amino acids. CDR1 and CDR2 (germline): SGHNT, YYREEE (reference sequence). CDR3 in amino acids: CASRAQGPGNEKLFF. DNA of the CDR3: TGTGCCAGCAGGGCTCAGGGGCCGGGCAATGAAAAACTGTTTTTT.

J is TRBJ2-6 and V is TRBV5-1; a weak D match, TRBD1 (6 bases). The CDR3 length is 16 residues. Between the trimmed V and J ends, which lost 4 bases and 2 bases, there was a span of 13 bases. The germline gives CDR1 SGHRS, CDR2 YFSETQ. In DNA, the CDR3 is TGCGCCAGCAGCACCCAGGGGTCTGCTGGGGCCAACGTCCTGACTTTC. Its protein is CASSTQGSAGANVLTF.

The chain has TRBV30 and TRBJ1-4; D is uncertain. The germline gives CDR1 GTSNPN, CDR2 SVGIG (reference sequence). The CDR3 sequence is 13 residues long. V lost 1 base to trimming and J lost 0 bases, with 3 bases between them. CDR3 loop: CAWSASTNEKLFF. The DNA for the CDR3 is TGTGCCTGGAGTGCATCAACTAATGAAAAACTGTTTTTT.

This CDR3 is CASSFVGGLDTQYF. CDR3 sequence (DNA): TGCGCCAGCAGCTTTGTCGGGGGGTTGGATACGCAGTATTTT. The chain uses TRBV5-1 and TRBJ2-3; TRBD2 aligns across 7 bases. Germline V gene lookup returns CDR1 SGHRS and CDR2 YFSETQ. J was trimmed by 6 bases and V by 2 bases; bases with no gene match: 6. There are 14 residues in the CDR3.

The V gene is TRBV7-6, the J gene TRBJ2-1; D gene uncertain. The germline gives CDR1 SGHVS, CDR2 FNYEAQ. This CDR3 is built from 15 residues. V shed 2 bases and J shed 0 bases, with 8 bases lying between them. The CDR3 nucleotides are TGTGCCAGCAGCTTACGGATGAGCTCCTACAATGAGCAGTTCTTC. This encodes CASSLRMSSYNEQFF. Complete variable domain (other parts from reference TRBV7-6 and TRBJ2-1): GAGVSQSPRYKVTKRGQDVALRCDPISGHVSLYWYRQALGQGPEFLTYFNYEAQQDKSGLPNDRFSAERPEGSISTLTIQRTEQRDSAMYRCASSLRMSSYNEQFFGPGTRLTVL.

This chain connects TRBV9 to TRBJ2-2; D call uncertain. Deletions cut 3 bases from V and 5 bases from J, with 11 bases between. This CDR3 is built from 14 residues. Germline values: CDR1 SGDLS, CDR2 YYNGEE. CDR3 nucleotide sequence: TGTGCCAGCAGCGGACGAAGGCGGACCGGGGAGCTGTTTTTT. It is translated as CASSGRRRTGELFF.

This chain uses TRBV9 with TRBJ2-1; no definite D call. The germline V and J ends were trimmed by 0 bases and 0 bases, with 10 bases remaining between them. The germline CDR1 and CDR2 sequences are SGDLS and YYNGEE. The CDR3 sequence is 16 residues long. CDR3 residues: CASSVVPRGSYNEQFF. As DNA, the CDR3 is TGTGCCAGCAGCGTAGTACCCCGCGGCTCCTACAATGAGCAGTTCTTC.